This T cell receptor beta chain was obtained from a study of blood T cell repertoires in COVID-19. Overall study context: Samples of COVID-19 (acute and convalescent) were obtained from the United States, Italy and Spain. T cells, B-cell-depleted T cells, or PBMCs provided the cDNA or gDNA that served as material.

Trimming took off 3 bases at V and 7 bases at J, with 19 bases between the two ends. CDR1 MNHEY and CDR2 SVGAGI come from the germline V gene. The CDR3 is 15 residues long. Per the original methods: Nucleated cell counts were estimated from reference gene primer amplification. Data came from immunoSEQ multiplex PCR; TCRdb stores just in-frame clones and leaves some out. That table gives V, J and clone size, and the DNA gave D and trimming. The data show 210,000 or so clones, with roughly 78% seen just once and about an eighth held by the top ten. The genes are TRBV6-5 and TRBJ2-7, with D possibly TRBD1 on 6 matching bases. The source of this sequence is a woman aged 40 to 55 with acute or convalescent COVID-19. The sequenced sample consisted of peripheral blood. The CDR3 spells CASSYIMGTIGEQYF. For the CDR3, the DNA is TGTGCCAGCAGTTATATCATGGGGACAATTGGTGAGCAGTACTTC.